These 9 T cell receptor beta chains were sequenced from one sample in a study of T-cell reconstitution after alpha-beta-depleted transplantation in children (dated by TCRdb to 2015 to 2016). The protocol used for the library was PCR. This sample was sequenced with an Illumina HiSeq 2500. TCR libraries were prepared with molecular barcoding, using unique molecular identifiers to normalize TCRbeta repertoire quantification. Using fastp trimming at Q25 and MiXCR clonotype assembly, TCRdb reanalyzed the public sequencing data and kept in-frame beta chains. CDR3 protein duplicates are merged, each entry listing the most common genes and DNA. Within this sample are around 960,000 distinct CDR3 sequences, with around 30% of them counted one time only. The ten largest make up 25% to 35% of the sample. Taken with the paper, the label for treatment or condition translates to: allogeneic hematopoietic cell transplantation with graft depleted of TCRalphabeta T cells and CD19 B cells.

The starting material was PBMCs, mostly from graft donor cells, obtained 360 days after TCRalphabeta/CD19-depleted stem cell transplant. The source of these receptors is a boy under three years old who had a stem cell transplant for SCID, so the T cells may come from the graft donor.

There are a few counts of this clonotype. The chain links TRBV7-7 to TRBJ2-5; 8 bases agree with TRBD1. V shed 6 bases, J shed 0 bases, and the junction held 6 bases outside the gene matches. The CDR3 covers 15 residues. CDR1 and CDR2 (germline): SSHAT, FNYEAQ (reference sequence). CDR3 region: CASSSQQGDQETQYF. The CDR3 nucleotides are TGTGCCAGCAGTTCCCAACAGGGGGACCAAGAGACCCAGTACTTC.

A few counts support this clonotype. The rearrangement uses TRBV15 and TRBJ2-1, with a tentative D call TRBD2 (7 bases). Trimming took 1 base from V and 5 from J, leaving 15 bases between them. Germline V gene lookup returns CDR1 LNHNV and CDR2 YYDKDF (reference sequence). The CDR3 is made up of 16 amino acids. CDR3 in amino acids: CATSRGRGGRDNEQFF. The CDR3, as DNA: TGTGCCACCAGCAGAGGGAGGGGGGGCCGAGACAATGAGCAGTTCTTC.

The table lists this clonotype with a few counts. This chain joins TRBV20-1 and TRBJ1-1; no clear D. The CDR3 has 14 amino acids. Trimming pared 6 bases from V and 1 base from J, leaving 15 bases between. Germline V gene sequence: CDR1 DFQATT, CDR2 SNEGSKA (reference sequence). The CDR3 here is CSALRGGQNTEAFF. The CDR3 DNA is TGCAGTGCCTTACGAGGTGGGCAGAACACTGAAGCTTTCTTT.

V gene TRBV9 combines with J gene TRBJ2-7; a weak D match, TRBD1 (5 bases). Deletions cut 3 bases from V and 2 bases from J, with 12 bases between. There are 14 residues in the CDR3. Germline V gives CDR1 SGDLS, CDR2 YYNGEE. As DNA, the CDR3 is TGTGCCAGCAGCGCCGAACAGGTAACCTACGAGCAGTACTTC. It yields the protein CASSAEQVTYEQYF.

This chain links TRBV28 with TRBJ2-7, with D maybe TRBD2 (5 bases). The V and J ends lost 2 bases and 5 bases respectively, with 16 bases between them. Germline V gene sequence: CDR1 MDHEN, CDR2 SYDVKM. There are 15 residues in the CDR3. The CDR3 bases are TGTGCCAGCAGTTTAGTAGCGTTCGTCGGGAACGAGCAGTACTTC. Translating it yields CASSLVAFVGNEQYF.

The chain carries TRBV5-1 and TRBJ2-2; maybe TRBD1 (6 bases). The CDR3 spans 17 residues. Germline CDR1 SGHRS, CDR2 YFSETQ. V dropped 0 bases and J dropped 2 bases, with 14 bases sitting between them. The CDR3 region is CASSLAPTGLNTGELFF. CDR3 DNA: TGCGCCAGCAGCTTGGCCCCGACAGGATTAAACACCGGGGAGCTGTTTTTT.

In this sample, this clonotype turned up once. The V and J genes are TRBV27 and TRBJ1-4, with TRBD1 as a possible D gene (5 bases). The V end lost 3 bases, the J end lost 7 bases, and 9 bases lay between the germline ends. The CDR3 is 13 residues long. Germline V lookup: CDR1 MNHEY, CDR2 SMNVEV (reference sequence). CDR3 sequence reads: CASSLGVAEKLFF. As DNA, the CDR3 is TGTGCCAGCAGTTTGGGGGTCGCTGAAAAACTGTTTTTT. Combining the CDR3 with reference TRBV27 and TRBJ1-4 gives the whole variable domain EAQVTQNPRYLITVTGKKLTVTCSQNMNHEYMSWYRQDPGLGLRQIYYSMNVEVTDKGDVPEGYKVSRKEKRNFPLILESPSPNQTSLYFCASSLGVAEKLFFGSGTQLSVL.

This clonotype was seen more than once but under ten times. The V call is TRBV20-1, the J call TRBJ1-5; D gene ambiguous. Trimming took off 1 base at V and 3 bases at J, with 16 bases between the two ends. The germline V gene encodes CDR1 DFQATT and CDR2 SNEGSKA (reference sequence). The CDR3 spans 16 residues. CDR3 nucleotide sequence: TGCAGTGCTAGAGTCCCGACCCGGCCAGACAATCAGCCCCAGCATTTT. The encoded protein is CSARVPTRPDNQPQHF.

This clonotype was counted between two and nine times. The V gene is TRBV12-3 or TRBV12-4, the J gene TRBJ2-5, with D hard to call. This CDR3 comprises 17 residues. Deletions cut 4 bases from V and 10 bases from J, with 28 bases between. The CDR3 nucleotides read TGTGCCAGCAGTTCGCTAAGAAAAAAAGGACGAGGAAGTGACCAGTACTTC. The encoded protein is CASSSLRKKGRGSDQYF.